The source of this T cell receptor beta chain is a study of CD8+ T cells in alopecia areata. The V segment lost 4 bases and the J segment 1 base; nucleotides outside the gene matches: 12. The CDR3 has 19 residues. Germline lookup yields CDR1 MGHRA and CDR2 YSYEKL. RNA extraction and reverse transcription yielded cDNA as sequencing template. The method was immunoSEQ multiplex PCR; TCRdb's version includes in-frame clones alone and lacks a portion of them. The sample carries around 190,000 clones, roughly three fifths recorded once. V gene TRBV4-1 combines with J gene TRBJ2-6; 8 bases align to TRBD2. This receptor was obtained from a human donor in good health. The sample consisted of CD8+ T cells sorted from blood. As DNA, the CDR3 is TGCGCCAGCAGCCCCGTAGCGGGCGGGGGGTTGTCTGGGGCCAACGTCCTGACTTTC. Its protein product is CASSPVAGGGLSGANVLTF.